The 13 T cell receptor beta chains given below trace back to one sample, sequenced in a study of blood T cell repertoires in COVID-19. Sequencing was performed with immunoSEQ multiplex PCR; in TCRdb, only in-frame clones are kept and a portion is missing. This table holds roughly 260,000 clones, about 91% found once. Source material: PBMCs or T cells enriched from blood (not recorded which). The source of these receptors is a woman aged 25-40 years with acute COVID-19.

The V call is TRBV19, the J call TRBJ1-6, with 10 positions matching TRBD1. There are 15 residues in the CDR3. CDR1 is LNHDA, CDR2 SQIVND, per germline (reference sequence). The trim removed 0 bases at V and 10 bases at J, leaving 3 bases unmatched. The CDR3 nucleotides are TGTGCCAGTAGTATAGATCGGGACAGGGGCTCACCCCTCCACTTT. It specifies CASSIDRDRGSPLHF.

CDR3 bases: TGTGCCAGCAGTTATCGAGGCGCCACGCCTGAAAAACTGTTTTTT. Its translation is CASSYRGATPEKLFF. This chain uses TRBV6-5 with TRBJ1-4, with unresolved D. Germline CDR1 and CDR2: MNHEY and SVGAGI. CDR3 length equals 15 residues. V was clipped by 3 bases and J by 7 bases, with 15 bases between them.

This sequence joins TRBV3-1 (or the pseudogene TRBV3-2) and TRBJ2-7, with TRBD2 matching over 8 bases. The CDR3 spans 14 residues. The V gene's germline CDR1 is LGHDT and CDR2 YNNKEL (reference sequence). J lost 3 bases, V lost 8 bases, and 9 bases had no gene match. In DNA form, the CDR3 reads TGTGCCAGCGCCTCCGGGGGGGTCGACTACGAGCAGTACTTC. Protein sequence: CASASGGVDYEQYF.

This chain uses TRBV11-2 with TRBJ1-1; 7 positions match TRBD1. V gave up 7 bases and J gave up 3 bases; unmatched junction bases: 5. This CDR3 contains 13 residues. Germline CDR1 reads SGHAT; CDR2 reads FQNNGV. CDR3 sequence: CASIDRAHTEAFF. As DNA, the CDR3 is TGTGCCAGCATAGACAGGGCCCACACTGAAGCTTTCTTT.

The chain uses TRBV7-9 and TRBJ1-1; D gene uncertain. Germline CDR1 SEHNR, CDR2 FQNEAQ (reference sequence). The V and J ends lost 1 base and 4 bases respectively, with 10 bases between them. The CDR3 runs 14 residues. The CDR3 loop is CASSLDLGTTEAFF. CDR3 in DNA: TGTGCCAGCAGCTTAGATCTGGGCACCACTGAAGCTTTCTTT.

The chain joins TRBV5-4 to TRBJ2-1, with 11 bases matching TRBD2. CDR3 length: 14 residues. V trimming: 4 bases; J trimming: 10 bases; junction bases outside the gene matches: 7. The germline V gene encodes CDR1 SGHNT and CDR2 YYREEE (reference sequence). The CDR3 reads CASSRPWTSGEQFF. The CDR3 bases are TGTGCCAGCAGCCGGCCCTGGACTAGCGGGGAGCAGTTCTTC.

This chain links TRBV24-1 with TRBJ2-3; 10 bases align to TRBD1. Trimming cost V 8 bases and J 10 bases; bases outside gene matches: 11. Germline CDR1 KGHDR, CDR2 SFDVKD. There are 14 residues in the CDR3. CDR3: CATIGTGDRGAQYF. The CDR3 DNA reads as TGTGCCACCATAGGGACAGGGGACCGGGGGGCGCAGTATTTT.

The V gene is TRBV7-2, the J gene TRBJ1-2; D ambiguous. The V end lost 1 base, the J end lost 2 bases, and 5 bases lay between the germline ends. CDR3 length: 13 residues. Germline V gene lookup returns CDR1 SGHTA and CDR2 FQGNSA. CDR3 sequence reads: CASSLDENYGYTF. The CDR3 DNA sequence: TGTGCCAGCAGCTTAGACGAGAACTATGGCTACACCTTC. The whole variable domain, remainder taken from reference TRBV7-2 and TRBJ1-2, is GAGVSQSPSNKVTEKGKDVELRCDPISGHTALYWYRQSLGQGLEFLIYFQGNSAPDKSGLPSDRFSAERTGGSVSTLTIQRTQQEDSAVYLCASSLDENYGYTFGSGTRLTVV.

The chain combines TRBV4-2 with TRBJ2-3; 8 bases agree with TRBD2. The V gene end was trimmed by 1 base and the J gene end by 3 bases; junction bases not matched to a gene: 0. From germline, CDR1 is LGHNA and CDR2 YNFKEQ. The CDR3 length is 14 residues. CDR3 coding DNA: TGTGCCAGCAGCCAAGCGGGGGGGACAGATACGCAGTATTTT. Translated, it gives CASSQAGGTDTQYF.

This chain connects TRBV5-5 to TRBJ2-3, with TRBD1 matching over 10 bases. The CDR3 totals 15 residues. The V gene's germline CDR1 is SGHKS and CDR2 YYEKEE (reference sequence). Unmatched junction bases numbered 6, after V lost 4 bases and J lost 4 bases. CDR3 amino acids: CASSPGQGLSDTQYF. DNA for the CDR3: TGTGCCAGCAGCCCGGGACAGGGGTTGTCAGATACGCAGTATTTT. Supplemented by reference TRBV5-5 and TRBJ2-3, the full variable domain reads DAGVTQSPTHLIKTRGQQVTLRCSPISGHKSVSWYQQVLGQGPQFIFQYYEKEERGRGNFPDRFSARQFPNYSSELNVNALLLGDSALYLCASSPGQGLSDTQYFGPGTRLTVL.

J is TRBJ1-2 and V is TRBV5-1; D gene unclear. This CDR3 spans 13 amino acids. Trimming removed 7 bases from V and 6 bases from J, with 16 bases in between. Germline values: CDR1 SGHRS, CDR2 YFSETQ. CDR3 DNA sequence: TGCGCCAGCTCTCGCGGTTTTGGCGATGGCTACACCTTC. Its protein is CASSRGFGDGYTF.

The gene calls are TRBV5-4 and TRBJ1-1; possibly TRBD1 for D (5 bases). Germline V gene lookup returns CDR1 SGHNT and CDR2 YYREEE (reference sequence). V was trimmed by 0 bases and J by 2 bases, leaving 8 bases between them. This CDR3 is built from 14 residues. The CDR3 is CASSLGGPNTEAFF. In DNA form, the CDR3 reads TGTGCCAGCAGCTTGGGGGGCCCCAACACTGAAGCTTTCTTT.

The chain has TRBV6-4 and TRBJ2-1; D gene unclear. From germline, CDR1 is MRHNA and CDR2 SNTAGT. The CDR3 covers 16 residues. V dropped 0 bases and J dropped 8 bases, with 17 bases sitting between them. CDR3 in DNA: TGTGCCAGCAGTGACTCATGGAGATCCCTCCCGGATGAGCAGTTCTTC. It codes for CASSDSWRSLPDEQFF.